This T cell receptor (beta chain) was documented in a study of beta chain features in type 1 diabetes. Study-level points and caveats: Type 1 diabetes patients had TCRB CDR3s that were shorter (moderately but significantly so) in all four CD4+ subsets. The VDJ junctions of type 1 diabetes patients carried fewer insertions and more deletions.

Sorted populations all exceeded 95% purity. Of note for this clone: The antigen is unknown.

The authors reverse transcribed all of the isolated RNA, so sequencing captured expressed TCRB transcripts. Clones were sequenced by immunoSEQ multiplex PCR, and TCRdb holds only the in-frame ones, with some missing. The sample lists approximately 16,000 clones, around 70% seen once, with about 0.79% in the top ten. The sequenced material came from stem cell memory CD4+ T cells from blood. This sequence was found in a man younger than 45 with type 1 diabetes.

Written as DNA, the CDR3 is TGTGCCAGCAGTAGGGAACAGGGGGCGAACACCGGGGAGCTGTTTTTT. It is translated as CASSREQGANTGELFF. V usage is TRBV2 and J usage is TRBJ2-2; TRBD1 agrees at 8 bases. V gave up 5 bases and J gave up 0 bases; unmatched junction bases: 5. Germline V gene data show CDR1 as SNHLY and CDR2 as FYNNEI. CDR3 length: 16 residues.